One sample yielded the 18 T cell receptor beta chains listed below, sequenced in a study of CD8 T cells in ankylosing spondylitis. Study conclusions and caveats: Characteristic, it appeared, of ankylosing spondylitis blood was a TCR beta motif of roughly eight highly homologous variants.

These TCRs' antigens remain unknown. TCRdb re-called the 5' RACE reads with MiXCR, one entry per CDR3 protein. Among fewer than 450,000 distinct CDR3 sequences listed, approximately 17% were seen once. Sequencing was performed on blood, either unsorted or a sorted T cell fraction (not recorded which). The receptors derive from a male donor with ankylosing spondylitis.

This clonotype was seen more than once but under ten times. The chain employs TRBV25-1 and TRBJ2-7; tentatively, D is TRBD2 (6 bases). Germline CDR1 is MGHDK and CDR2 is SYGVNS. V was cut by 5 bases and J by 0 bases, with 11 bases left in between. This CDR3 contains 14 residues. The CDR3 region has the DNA TGTGCCAGCAGTTGGTCCGGGAGCTCCTACGAGCAGTACTTC. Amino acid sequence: CASSWSGSSYEQYF.

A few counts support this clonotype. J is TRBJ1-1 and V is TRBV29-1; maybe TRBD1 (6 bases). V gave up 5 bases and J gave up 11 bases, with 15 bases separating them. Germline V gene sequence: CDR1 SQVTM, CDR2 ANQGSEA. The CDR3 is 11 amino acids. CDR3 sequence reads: CSVSQGFEAFF. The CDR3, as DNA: TGCAGCGTTTCACAGGGTTTTGAGGCTTTCTTT.

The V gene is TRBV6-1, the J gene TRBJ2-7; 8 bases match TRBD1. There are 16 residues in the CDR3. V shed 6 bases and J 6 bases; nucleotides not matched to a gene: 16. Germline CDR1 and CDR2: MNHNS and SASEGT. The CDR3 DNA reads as TGTGCCAGCAGGGACGACCGGACAGGGATCGGTCGCGAGCAGTACTTC. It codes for CASRDDRTGIGREQYF.

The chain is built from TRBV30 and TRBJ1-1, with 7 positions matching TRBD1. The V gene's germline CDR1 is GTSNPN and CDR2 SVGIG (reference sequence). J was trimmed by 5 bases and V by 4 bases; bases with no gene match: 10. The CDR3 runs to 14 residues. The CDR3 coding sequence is TGTGCCTGGAATCAGGGGGGGGGTTGGACTGAAGCTTTCTTT. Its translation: CAWNQGGGWTEAFF.

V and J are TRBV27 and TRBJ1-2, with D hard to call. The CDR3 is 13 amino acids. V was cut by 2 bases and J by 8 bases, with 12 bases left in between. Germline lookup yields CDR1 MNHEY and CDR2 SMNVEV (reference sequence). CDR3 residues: CASSLQGIEGYTF. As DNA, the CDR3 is TGTGCCAGCAGTTTACAAGGGATTGAGGGCTACACCTTC.

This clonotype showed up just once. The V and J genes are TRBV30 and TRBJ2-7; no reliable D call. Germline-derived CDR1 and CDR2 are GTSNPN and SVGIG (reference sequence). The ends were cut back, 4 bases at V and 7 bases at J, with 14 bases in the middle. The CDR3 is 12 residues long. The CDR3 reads CAWTRTGLEQYF. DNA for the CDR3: TGTGCCTGGACTAGAACGGGCTTGGAGCAGTACTTC.

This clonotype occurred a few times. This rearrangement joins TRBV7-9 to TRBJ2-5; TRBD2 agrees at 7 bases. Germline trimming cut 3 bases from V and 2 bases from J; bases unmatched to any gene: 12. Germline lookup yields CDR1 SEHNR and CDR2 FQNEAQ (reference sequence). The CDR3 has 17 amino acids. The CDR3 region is CASSFSLALAAQETQYF. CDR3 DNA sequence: TGTGCCAGCAGCTTTAGTTTAGCGCTAGCGGCACAAGAGACCCAGTACTTC. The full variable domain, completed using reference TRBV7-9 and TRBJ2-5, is DTGVSQNPRHKITKRGQNVTFRCDPISEHNRLYWYRQTLGQGPEFLTYFQNEAQLEKSRLLSDRFSAERPKGSFSTLEIQRTEQGDSAMYLCASSFSLALAAQETQYFGPGTRLLVL.

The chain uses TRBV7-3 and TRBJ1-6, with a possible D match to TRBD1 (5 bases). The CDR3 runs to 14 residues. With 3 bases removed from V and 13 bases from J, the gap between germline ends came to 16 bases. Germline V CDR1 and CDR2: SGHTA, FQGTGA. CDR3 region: CASSLTASRRPLHF. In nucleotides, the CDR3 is TGTGCCAGCAGCTTGACAGCCTCTCGTAGGCCCCTCCACTTT. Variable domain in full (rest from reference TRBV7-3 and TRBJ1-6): GAGVSQTPSNKVTEKGKYVELRCDPISGHTALYWYRQSLGQGPEFLIYFQGTGAADDSGLPNDRFFAVRPEGSVSTLKIQRTERGDSAVYLCASSLTASRRPLHFGNGTRLTVT.

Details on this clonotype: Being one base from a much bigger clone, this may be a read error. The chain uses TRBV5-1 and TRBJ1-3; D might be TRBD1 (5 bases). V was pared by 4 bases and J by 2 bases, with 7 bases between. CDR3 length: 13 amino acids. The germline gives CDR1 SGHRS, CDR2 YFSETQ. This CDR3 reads CASSEGPGNTIYF. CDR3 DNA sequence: TGCGCCAGCAGCGAGGGGCCTGGAAACACCATATATTTT.

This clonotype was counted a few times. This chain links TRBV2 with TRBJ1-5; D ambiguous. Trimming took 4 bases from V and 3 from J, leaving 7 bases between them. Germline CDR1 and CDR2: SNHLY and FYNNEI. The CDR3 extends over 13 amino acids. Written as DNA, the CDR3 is TGTGCCAGCAGTGTAGACTCCAATCAGCCCCAGCATTTT. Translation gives CASSVDSNQPQHF.

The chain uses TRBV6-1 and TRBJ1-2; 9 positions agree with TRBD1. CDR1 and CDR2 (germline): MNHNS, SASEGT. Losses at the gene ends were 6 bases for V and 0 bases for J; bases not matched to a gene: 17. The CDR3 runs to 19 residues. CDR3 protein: CASRKTTGGAWQTNYGYTF. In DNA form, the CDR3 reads TGTGCCAGCAGAAAAACTACAGGGGGCGCCTGGCAAACTAACTATGGCTACACCTTC.

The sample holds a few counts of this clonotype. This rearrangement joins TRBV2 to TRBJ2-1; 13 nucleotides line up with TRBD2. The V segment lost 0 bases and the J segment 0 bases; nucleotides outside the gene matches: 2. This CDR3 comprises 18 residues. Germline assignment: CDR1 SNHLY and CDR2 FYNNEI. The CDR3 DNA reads TGTGCCAGCAGTGAAGCCCGGACTAGCGGGAGCTCCTACAATGAGCAGTTCTTC. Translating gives CASSEARTSGSSYNEQFF.

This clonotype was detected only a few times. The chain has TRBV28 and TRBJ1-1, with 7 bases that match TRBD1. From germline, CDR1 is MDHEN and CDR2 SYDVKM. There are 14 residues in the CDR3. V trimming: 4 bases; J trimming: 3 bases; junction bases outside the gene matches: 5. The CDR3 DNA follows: TGTGCCAGCAGTTCCCCAGACAGGGACACTGAAGCTTTCTTT. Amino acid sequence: CASSSPDRDTEAFF.

The CDR3 loop reads CASSLGGTASYNEQFF. The CDR3 DNA follows: TGTGCCAGCAGCTTGGGCGGGACAGCCTCCTACAATGAGCAGTTCTTC. This chain links TRBV5-5 with TRBJ2-1; D possibly corresponds to TRBD1 (7 bases). The CDR3 has 16 residues. The V end was cut by 0 bases, the J end by 0 bases, with 10 bases between. Germline CDR1 SGHKS, CDR2 YYEKEE (reference sequence).

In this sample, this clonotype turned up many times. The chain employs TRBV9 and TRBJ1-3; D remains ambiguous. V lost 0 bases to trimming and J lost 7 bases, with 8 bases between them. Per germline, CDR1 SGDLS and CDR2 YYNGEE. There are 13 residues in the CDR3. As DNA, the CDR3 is TGTGCCAGCAGCGTAGAGCACCGTAACACCATATATTTT. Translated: CASSVEHRNTIYF.

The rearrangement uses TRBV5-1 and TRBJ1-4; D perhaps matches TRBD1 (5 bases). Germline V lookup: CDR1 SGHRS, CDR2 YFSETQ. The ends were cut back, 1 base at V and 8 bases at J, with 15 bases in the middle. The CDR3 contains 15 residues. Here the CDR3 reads CASSLTGTKGEKLFF. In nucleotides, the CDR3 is TGCGCCAGCAGCTTGACAGGAACTAAGGGCGAAAAACTGTTTTTT.

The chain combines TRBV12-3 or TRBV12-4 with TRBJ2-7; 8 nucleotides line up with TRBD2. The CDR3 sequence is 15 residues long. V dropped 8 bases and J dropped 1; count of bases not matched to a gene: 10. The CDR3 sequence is CASRSRAGASYEQYF. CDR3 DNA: TGTGCCAGCCGTAGCCGAGCGGGAGCGTCCTACGAGCAGTACTTC.

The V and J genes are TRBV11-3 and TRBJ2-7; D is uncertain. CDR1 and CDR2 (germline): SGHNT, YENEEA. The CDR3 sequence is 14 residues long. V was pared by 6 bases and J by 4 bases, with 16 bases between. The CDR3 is CASSPHGEGYEQYF. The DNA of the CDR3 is TGTGCCAGCAGTCCACATGGGGAAGGATACGAGCAGTACTTC.